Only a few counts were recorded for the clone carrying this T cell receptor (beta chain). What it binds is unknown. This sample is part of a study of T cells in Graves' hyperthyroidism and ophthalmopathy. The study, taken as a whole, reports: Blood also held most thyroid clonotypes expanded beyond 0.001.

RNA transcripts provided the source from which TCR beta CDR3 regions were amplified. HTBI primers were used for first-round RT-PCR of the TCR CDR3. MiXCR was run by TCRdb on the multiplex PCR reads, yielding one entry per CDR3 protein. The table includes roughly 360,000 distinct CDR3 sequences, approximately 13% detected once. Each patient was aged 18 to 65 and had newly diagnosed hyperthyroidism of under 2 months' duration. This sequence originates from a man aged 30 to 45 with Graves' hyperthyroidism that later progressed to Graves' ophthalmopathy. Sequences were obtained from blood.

CDR3 bases: TGTGCCTGGAGGGTAGGTTCACCCCTCCACTTT. Protein: CAWRVGSPLHF. The genes are TRBV30 and TRBJ1-6; D remains ambiguous. CDR1 GTSNPN and CDR2 SVGIG come from the germline V gene (reference sequence). This CDR3 is built from 11 residues. The ends were cut back, 3 bases at V and 9 bases at J, with 6 bases in the middle. The full variable domain, its missing parts supplied by reference TRBV30 and TRBJ1-6, is SQTIHQWPATLVQPVGSPLSLECTVEGTSNPNLYWYRQAAGRGLQLLFYSVGIGQISSEVPQNLSASRPQDRQFILSSKKLLLSDSGFYLCAWRVGSPLHFGNGTRLTVT.